Shown below are 12 T cell receptor beta chains from a single sample sequenced in a study of T cells after yellow fever vaccination. TCRdb fed the 5' RACE reads into MiXCR, producing one record per CDR3 protein. The data contain under 600,000 distinct CDR3 sequences, 21% of them singletons. The sequences come from PBMCs, collected approximately 20 days after the first yellow fever vaccination. Receptors were obtained from a man between 18 and 29 years old who received the YFV17D yellow fever vaccine.

This clonotype came up a few times. The chain recombines TRBV30 with TRBJ2-1; D is unresolved. CDR3 length equals 11 residues. Germline V lookup: CDR1 GTSNPN, CDR2 SVGIG (reference sequence). V was cut by 0 bases and J by 7 bases, with 4 bases left in between. CDR3 sequence: CAWSVQNEQFF. CDR3 nucleotide sequence: TGTGCCTGGAGTGTACAAAATGAGCAGTTCTTC.

This clonotype was counted only a few times. V usage is TRBV5-1 and J usage is TRBJ1-1, with D uncertain. Trimming cost V 0 bases and J 0 bases, with 12 bases left between them. The germline CDR1 and CDR2 sequences are SGHRS and YFSETQ. The CDR3 has 16 residues. CDR3: CASSLGSRSMNTEAFF. In DNA form, the CDR3 reads TGCGCCAGCAGCTTGGGGAGTAGGAGCATGAACACTGAAGCTTTCTTT. Full variable domain (remainder filled in from reference TRBV5-1 and TRBJ1-1): KAGVTQTPRYLIKTRGQQVTLSCSPISGHRSVSWYQQTPGQGLQFLFEYFSETQRNKGNFPGRFSGRQFSNSRSEMNVSTLELGDSALYLCASSLGSRSMNTEAFFGQGTRLTVV.

This chain links TRBV25-1 with TRBJ1-5; tentative D call: TRBD1 (6 bases). The V end was cut by 7 bases, the J end by 4 bases, with 14 bases between. This CDR3 has 14 amino acids. Per germline, CDR1 MGHDK and CDR2 SYGVNS. CDR3 sequence: CASMGQGRNQPQHF. CDR3 DNA sequence: TGTGCCAGCATGGGGCAGGGGCGGAATCAGCCCCAGCATTTT.

The genes are TRBV12-3 or TRBV12-4 and TRBJ2-7; D gene unclear. This CDR3 comprises 15 residues. V lost 1 base and J lost 5, with 15 bases in between. For the CDR3, the DNA is TGTGCCAGCAGTTTAGGTGACTCGCTTCAAGACGAGCAGTACTTC. As protein: CASSLGDSLQDEQYF.

This clonotype was recorded a few times. The CDR3 loop reads CASRSPPGTSGGPRNEQFF. The CDR3 DNA is TGTGCCAGCAGATCGCCCCCCGGGACTAGCGGGGGGCCGAGGAATGAGCAGTTCTTC. The rearrangement links TRBV6-2 or TRBV6-3 to TRBJ2-1; 15 bases agree with TRBD2. Germline V gene data show CDR1 as MNHEY and CDR2 as SVGEGT. Unmatched junction bases numbered 16, after V lost 6 bases and J lost 7 bases. The CDR3 is 19 residues long.

The chain links TRBV10-1 to TRBJ2-1; TRBD2 aligns across 7 bases. The germline gives CDR1 WNHNN, CDR2 SYGVQD (reference sequence). The V gene end was trimmed by 5 bases and the J gene end by 10 bases; junction bases not matched to a gene: 8. The CDR3 contains 13 residues. CDR3 nucleotides: TGCGCCAGCAGTTTTCGGGGGGAAGGCGAGCAGTTCTTC. Encoded protein: CASSFRGEGEQFF.

A few counts support this clonotype. The rearrangement joins TRBV6-5 to TRBJ2-2; weak D call: TRBD1 (5 bases). The V gene's germline CDR1 is MNHEY and CDR2 SVGAGI. The CDR3 totals 16 residues. Between the trimmed V and J ends, which lost 4 bases and 8 bases, there was a span of 20 bases. The DNA of the CDR3 is TGTGCCAGCAGTTCCCGGACATACCCGGGTGGGGGGGAGCTGTTTTTT. Its translation: CASSSRTYPGGGELFF.

The chain carries TRBV4-2 and TRBJ1-5, with D perhaps TRBD1 (6 bases). Germline V gene lookup returns CDR1 LGHNA and CDR2 YNFKEQ. The V and J ends lost 0 bases and 2 bases respectively, with 8 bases between them. There are 15 residues in the CDR3. CDR3 protein: CASSQETGRNQPQHF. Here the CDR3 DNA reads TGTGCCAGCAGCCAAGAGACAGGTCGCAATCAGCCCCAGCATTTT.

This clonotype was observed a few times. The chain is built from TRBV4-3 and TRBJ1-6; no clear D gene. Trimming cost V 0 bases and J 7 bases, with 4 bases left between them. There are 13 residues in the CDR3. Germline loops: CDR1 LGHNA, CDR2 YSLEER. The CDR3 is CASSQEWNSPLHF. DNA for the CDR3: TGCGCCAGCAGCCAAGAGTGGAATTCACCCCTCCACTTT.

The rearrangement links TRBV5-1 to TRBJ1-1, with 7 bases identical to TRBD1. The trim removed 4 bases at V and 5 bases at J, leaving 11 bases unmatched. The CDR3 runs 15 residues. Germline V gene lookup returns CDR1 SGHRS and CDR2 YFSETQ. CDR3 sequence (DNA): TGCGCCAGCAGCGAGGGGACAGATTCAAATACTGAAGCTTTCTTT. It encodes CASSEGTDSNTEAFF.

This clonotype was seen more than once but under ten times. The V call is TRBV10-1, the J call TRBJ2-3; 7 positions match TRBD2. The CDR3 spans 14 residues. Germline V gene data show CDR1 as WNHNN and CDR2 as SYGVQD (reference sequence). Trimming cost V 8 bases and J 2 bases; bases outside gene matches: 7. The chain's CDR3 is CASGDREATDTQYF. In DNA form, the CDR3 reads TGCGCCAGCGGCGATCGGGAGGCCACAGATACGCAGTATTTT.

This clonotype has only a few counts. The chain couples TRBV7-8 to TRBJ2-4; weak D call: TRBD1 (5 bases). This CDR3 contains 18 residues. Trimming took off 0 bases at V and 1 base at J, with 16 bases between the two ends. Looked up from germline, CDR1 is SGHVS and CDR2 is FQNEAQ. CDR3 nucleotides: TGTGCCAGCAGCTTAGCGTACAGGACATCCAGGGCCAAAAACATTCAGTACTTC. Protein: CASSLAYRTSRAKNIQYF.